Sequencing of this TCR beta chain was carried out in a study of OX40 agonist ivuxolimab in advanced cancers. Study-level background: Ivuxolimab, which targeted the costimulatory receptor OX40 (CD134), was an agonistic, fully human IgG2 monoclonal antibody. The paper reports the monotherapy dose-escalation portion (N of about 50 patients) of the phase I ivuxolimab trial. The point of sequencing TCRbeta in the periphery was to test whether ivuxolimab changed TCR sequence diversity and drove clonal T-cell expansion. Patients were allowed to have had prior anti-PD-1, anti-PD-L1 or anti-CTLA-4 therapy, and approximately 43% of the dose-escalation patients had previously received checkpoint inhibitors. The dose-escalation cohort was 82.7% male with a mean age of about 54 years, ranging from roughly 23 to 85. Partial responses were achieved by three dose-escalation patients, of whom one had hepatocellular carcinoma and two had cutaneous melanoma. Intravenous ivuxolimab was administered to patients every 2 weeks at six dose levels: 0.01, 0.1, 0.3, 1.5, 3 and 10 mg/kg. Among the roughly 50 dose-escalation patients, about 20 had hepatocellular carcinoma, roughly 15 melanoma, 9 renal cell carcinoma and 9 head and neck cancer.

The CDR3 goes from the cysteine to the phenylalanine over 14 residues. Only the CDR3 portion is preserved as DNA: 42 bases, with reading frame beginning at the first base. CDR1 and CDR2 are drawn from the germline V gene (reference sequence): SGHKS, YYEKEE. To sequence the TCRbeta CDR3 region, genomic DNA was isolated from the sorted cells. The immunoSEQ Assay was used to sequence the TCRbeta CDR3 regions. This is the immuneACCESS table as TCRdb keeps it, with only in-frame sequences that have V and J called. A part of the clones is gone; compared with another copy, unresolved V genes explain less than half, and the rest is unexplained. Within this sample are almost 45,000 clones, with roughly 87% of them counted one time only. The ten largest account for 18% of the sample. A note on this clone: Its antigen target is currently unknown. One end of the junction does not line up with germline, which may come from a read error.

General findings and caveats noted by the study authors: After ivuxolimab, expanded clones were on average more numerous among CD8+ T cells than among CD4+ T cells. At doses of 0.1 to 3.0 mg/kg, clonal expansion of both CD4+ and CD8+ T cells in blood was seen between baseline and week 6. In partial responders in the 0.1-3.0 mg/kg groups, normalized peripheral clonal expansion was found to be among the lowest, especially among CD8+ T cells. The antigen specificity of the clonally expanded peripheral T cells was not determined. Low levels of normalized T-cell clonal expansion were also shown by some nonresponding patients.

The trial excluded patients who had a history of autoimmune disease or were on systemic immunosuppression. In every dose cohort, peripheral blood was drawn for TCR sequencing at baseline, cycle 4 day 1, and cycle 7 day 1. The samples were taken from a phase I, first-in-human, multicenter, open-label dose-escalation trial of ivuxolimab. The trial enrolled adults with locally advanced or metastatic head and neck squamous cell, hepatocellular, melanoma or renal cell carcinoma. CD4+ and CD8+ T cells were sorted separately from peripheral blood before TCR sequencing. The V gene is TRBV5-5 and the J gene is TRBJ2-7; 14 bases in between match TRBD2. The receptor comes from an adult with an advanced solid tumor such as melanoma, head and neck, liver or kidney cancer. Material: CD4+ or CD8+ T cells sorted from blood, obtained in a trial of the OX40 agonist ivuxolimab. Read as DNA, the sequence is TGTGCCAGCAGCCTGGGACTAGCGGGGGCCGAAGGGGACTTC. It translates to CASSLGLAGAEGDF.